The clone carrying this TCR beta chain appeared a single time. The entry originates in a study of T cell changes during pregnancy in multiple sclerosis. The repertoire was sequenced with immunoSEQ multiplex PCR; TCRdb's copy has only in-frame clones and lacks some. The sample holds tens of thousands of clones, 90% seen once. V was shortened by 0 bases and J by 9 bases, with 10 bases between the two germline ends. Looked up from germline, CDR1 is SGHRS and CDR2 is YFSETQ. CDR3 length equals 14 residues. The chain combines TRBV5-1 with TRBJ1-6, with no clear D. The TCR was taken from a female donor in good health, enrolled as a control in a pregnancy study. The specimen was peripheral blood, collected in the first trimester of pregnancy. CDR3 DNA: TGCGCCAGCAGCTTGGAGGTCAGCGGTTCACCCCTCCACTTT. Translated: CASSLEVSGSPLHF.